The 6 T cell receptor beta chains below were found in one sample sequenced in a study of CD8+CD57+ T cells in acquired aplastic anemia. Only patients with CD8+CD57+ cell expansion on flow cytometry were chosen for sequencing. TCR beta VDJ and CDR3 profiles were obtained from a genomic DNA template. TCRdb ran MiXCR on the reads and lists one entry per CDR3 protein. The repertoire holds roughly 500,000 distinct CDR3 sequences, with around 30% as singletons. Sequences were obtained from sorted CD4+, CD8+, or CD8+CD57+ T cells (not recorded which) from PBMCs. Source of these receptors: a human donor with aplastic anemia.

This clonotype has ten or more counts. This chain joins TRBV20-1 and TRBJ1-5; D is uncertain. The CDR3 extends over 12 amino acids. The V gene lost 2 bases and the J gene lost 6 bases, with 8 bases spanning the gap. Germline values: CDR1 DFQATT, CDR2 SNEGSKA (reference sequence). CDR3 residues: CSARLPSQPQHF. CDR3 nucleotides: TGCAGTGCTAGATTACCAAGTCAGCCCCAGCATTTT.

This clonotype has a handful of counts. This chain links TRBV5-1 with TRBJ1-5; D might be TRBD1 (5 bases). The CDR3 is made up of 15 amino acids. The germline V gene has CDR1 SGHRS and CDR2 YFSETQ. V lost 4 bases and J lost 6, with 17 bases in between. In nucleotides, the CDR3 is TGCGCCAGCAGCCCGGATTCCATGGGGACTCAGCCCCAGCATTTT. It yields the protein CASSPDSMGTQPQHF.

There are a few counts of this clonotype. J is TRBJ2-5 and V is TRBV5-1, with 8 bases lining up with TRBD2. The trim removed 0 bases at V and 5 bases at J, leaving 3 bases unmatched. This CDR3 region has 14 residues. Germline values: CDR1 SGHRS, CDR2 YFSETQ. CDR3 nucleotide sequence: TGCGCCAGCAGCTTGGTAGCGGGAAGTGAGACCCAGTACTTC. Encoded protein: CASSLVAGSETQYF.

The rearrangement uses TRBV2 and TRBJ2-5, with 8 bases fitting TRBD1. Germline assignment: CDR1 SNHLY and CDR2 FYNNEI. Losses at the gene ends were 7 bases for V and 5 bases for J; bases not matched to a gene: 9. This CDR3 spans 14 amino acids. CDR3 nucleotides: TGTGCCAGCACCGGACAGGGTGTGTATGAGACCCAGTACTTC. Its translation is CASTGQGVYETQYF. Looking up the rest from reference TRBV2 and TRBJ2-5 gives the full variable domain: EPEVTQTPSHQVTQMGQEVILRCVPISNHLYFYWYRQILGQKVEFLVSFYNNEISEKSEIFDDQFSVERPDGSNFTLKIRSTKLEDSAMYFCASTGQGVYETQYFGPGTRLLVL.

This clonotype was recorded many times. V and J are TRBV25-1 and TRBJ2-6; D is undetermined. Germline V gene sequence: CDR1 MGHDK, CDR2 SYGVNS. There are 15 residues in the CDR3. The germline V and J ends were trimmed by 4 bases and 2 bases, with 9 bases remaining between them. The CDR3 coding sequence is TGTGCCAGCAGTGCGCCAGGTCCTGGGGCCAACGTCCTGACTTTC. This codes for CASSAPGPGANVLTF.

The gene calls are TRBV5-6 and TRBJ1-1; TRBD1 aligns across 7 bases. Per germline, CDR1 SGHDT and CDR2 YYEEEE. J was trimmed by 1 base and V by 4 bases; bases with no gene match: 10. The CDR3 spans 16 residues. The CDR3 DNA follows: TGTGCCAGCAGCGATAGGGACAGCTCCACGAACACTGAAGCTTTCTTT. Translated: CASSDRDSSTNTEAFF.